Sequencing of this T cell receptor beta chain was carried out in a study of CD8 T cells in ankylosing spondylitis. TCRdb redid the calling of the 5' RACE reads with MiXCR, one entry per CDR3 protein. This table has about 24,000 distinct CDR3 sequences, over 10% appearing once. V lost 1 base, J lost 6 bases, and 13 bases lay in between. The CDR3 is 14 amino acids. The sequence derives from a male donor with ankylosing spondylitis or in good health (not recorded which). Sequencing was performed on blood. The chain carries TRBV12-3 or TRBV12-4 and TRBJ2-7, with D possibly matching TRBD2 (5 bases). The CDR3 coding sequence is TGTGCCAGCAGTTTAGAATTGGAGGCGGCCGAGCAGTACGTC. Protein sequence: CASSLELEAAEQYV.